A selection of T cell receptor beta chains follows, all from one sample in a study of blood T cell repertoires in COVID-19. Data came from immunoSEQ multiplex PCR; TCRdb stores just in-frame clones and leaves some out. The sample includes 150,000 to 200,000 clones, approximately 86% seen only once; the top ten take over 9.5%. The sequenced sample was peripheral blood. These receptors came from a woman older than 75 with active or convalescent COVID-19. Each CDR3 is given with its conserved first and last residue. The order of the fields is J gene, CDR3 length, D gene, V gene, clone size, CDR3 DNA, CDR3 protein. D genes are given only for firm matches. Size is stated for part of the rows, as once, few or many counts, or as a class when the clone is expanded.

TRBJ2-1 | 15 | TRBD2 | TRBV18 | few | TGTGCCAGCTCCCGCCCGGGACTAGTATACAATGAGCAGTTCTTC | CASSRPGLVYNEQFF
TRBJ2-7 | 14 | NA | TRBV9 | NA | TGTGCCAGCAGCGTAGGACTGGCGACCTACGAGCAGTACTTC | CASSVGLATYEQYF
TRBJ2-5 | 16 | TRBD2 | TRBV2 | NA | TGTGCCAGCAGCTTTACTAGCGGCACCATTCAAGAGACCCAGTACTTC | CASSFTSGTIQETQYF
TRBJ1-1 | 15 | NA | TRBV3-1/TRBV3-2 | NA | TGTGCCAGCAGCCCTTGGGACAAACCGAACACTGAAGCTTTCTTT | CASSPWDKPNTEAFF
TRBJ2-2 | 18 | TRBD2 | TRBV6-1 | NA | TGTGCCAGCAGTGACTGGGGACTAACGGGAGTCGACACCGGGGAGCTGTTTTTT | CASSDWGLTGVDTGELFF
TRBJ2-1 | 15 | TRBD2 | TRBV28 | NA | TGTGCCAGCACCCCGATGGGACTAACCAACAATGAGCAGTTCTTC | CASTPMGLTNNEQFF
TRBJ1-4 | 14 | TRBD1 | TRBV6-5 | NA | TGTGCCAGCAGTCGGGACAGCCAGAATGAAAAACTGTTTTTT | CASSRDSQNEKLFF
TRBJ2-5 | 15 | NA | TRBV5-4 | NA | TGTGCCAGCAGCTTGGCTATTAGCGTCCAAGAGACCCAGTACTTC | CASSLAISVQETQYF
TRBJ1-1 | 13 | NA | TRBV3-1/TRBV3-2 | NA | TGTGCCAGCAGCCAAGTAGGAGGGTTAGAAGCTTTCTTT | CASSQVGGLEAFF
TRBJ1-2 | 15 | NA | TRBV20-1 | NA | TGCAGTGCTAGTCGCGGGGCTGACTCTTCCTATGGCTACACCTTC | CSASRGADSSYGYTF
TRBJ2-7 | 14 | TRBD1 | TRBV27 | NA | TGTGCCAGCAGCGACAGGGGGGGTTTCTACGAGCAGTACTTC | CASSDRGGFYEQYF
TRBJ2-5 | 13 | TRBD1 | TRBV10-1 | NA | TGCGCCAGCCAGGGACAGTTCGGTGAGACCCAGTACTTC | CASQGQFGETQYF
TRBJ1-1 | 13 | TRBD1 | TRBV19 | NA | TGTGCCAGCCGAGGGACAGGGAACACTGAAGCTTTCTTT | CASRGTGNTEAFF
TRBJ1-3 | 15 | TRBD1 | TRBV28 | few | TGTGCCAGCAGTCTATTGACAGGGAGCGGAAACACCATATATTTT | CASSLLTGSGNTIYF
TRBJ1-2 | 14 | NA | TRBV11-2 | NA | TGTGCCAGCAGCTTCCGAGCTGCTAACTATGGCTACACCTTC | CASSFRAANYGYTF
TRBJ1-2 | 17 | TRBD1 | TRBV4-1 | once | TGCGCCAGCAGCCAAGATCCGGTCGGCAGGGGGCGAGATGGCTACACCTTC | CASSQDPVGRGRDGYTF
TRBJ2-1 | 14 | NA | TRBV11-2 | NA | TGTGCCAGCAGTCGACACAGCGGGTACAATGAGCAGTTCTTC | CASSRHSGYNEQFF
TRBJ1-1 | 13 | TRBD1 | TRBV7-2 | NA | TGTGCCAGCAGCTTGAGACAGGGGGCAGTAGCTTTCTTT | CASSLRQGAVAFF
TRBJ1-2 | 14 | NA | TRBV30 | NA | TGTGCCTGGAGTGTATATGGGGCCGGCTATGGCTACACCTTC | CAWSVYGAGYGYTF